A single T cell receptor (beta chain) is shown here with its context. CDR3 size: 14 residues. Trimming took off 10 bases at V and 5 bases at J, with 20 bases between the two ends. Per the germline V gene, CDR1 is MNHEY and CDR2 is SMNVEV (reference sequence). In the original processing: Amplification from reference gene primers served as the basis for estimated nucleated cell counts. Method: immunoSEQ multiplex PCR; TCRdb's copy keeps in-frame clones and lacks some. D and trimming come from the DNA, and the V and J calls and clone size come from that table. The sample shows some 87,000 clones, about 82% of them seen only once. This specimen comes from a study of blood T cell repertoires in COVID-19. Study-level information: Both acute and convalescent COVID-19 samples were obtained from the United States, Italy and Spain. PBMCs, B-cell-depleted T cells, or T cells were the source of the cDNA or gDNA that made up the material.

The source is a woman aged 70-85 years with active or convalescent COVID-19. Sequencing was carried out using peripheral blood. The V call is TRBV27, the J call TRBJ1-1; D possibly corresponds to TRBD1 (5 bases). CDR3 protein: CATRRVSVNTEAFF. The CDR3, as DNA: TGTGCCACCCGCAGGGTGTCCGTAAATACTGAAGCTTTCTTT.